This entry concerns a single T cell receptor beta chain. What it binds is unknown. These data come from a study of shared clonotypes between healthy human individuals. Trimming at V came to 0 bases and at J to 0 bases, leaving 7 bases not matched to a gene. Germline V gene data show CDR1 as LNHDA and CDR2 as SQIVND (reference sequence). The CDR3 runs to 18 residues. Here immunoSEQ multiplex PCR was the method, and the copy in TCRdb shows in-frame clones only, minus some. The table lists around 2.3 million clones, approximately 95% of them singletons. Overall study results and limits: Richness estimates generally favored naive over memory subsets.

J is TRBJ1-5 and V is TRBV19; 8 nucleotides align to TRBD1. Source material: naive CD4+ T cells sorted from blood. Subset reported: CD45RA+ positively selected. The origin of this receptor is a man younger than 35 in good health. Here the CDR3 DNA reads TGTGCCAGTAGTATAGACGAGACAGGGGCCTATAGCAATCAGCCCCAGCATTTT. Translated: CASSIDETGAYSNQPQHF.